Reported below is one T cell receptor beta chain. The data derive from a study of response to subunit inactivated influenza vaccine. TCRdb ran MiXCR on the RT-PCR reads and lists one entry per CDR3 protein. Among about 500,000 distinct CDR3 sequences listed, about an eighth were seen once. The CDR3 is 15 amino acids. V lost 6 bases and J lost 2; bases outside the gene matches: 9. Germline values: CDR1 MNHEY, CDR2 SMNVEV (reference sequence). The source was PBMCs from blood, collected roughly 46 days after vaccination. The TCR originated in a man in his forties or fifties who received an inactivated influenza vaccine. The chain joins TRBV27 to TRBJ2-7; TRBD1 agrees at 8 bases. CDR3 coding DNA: TGTGCCAGCAGGGACGACAGGGGCGGCGCCTACGAGCAGTACTTC. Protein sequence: CASRDDRGGAYEQYF.